The rows below give T cell receptor beta chains drawn from one sample of a study of T-cell memory formation after mild COVID-19. TCRdb processed the 5' RACE reads anew with MiXCR; each CDR3 protein has one entry. The sample yields just over 150,000 distinct CDR3 sequences, roughly 31% seen once. Input material: PBMCs or a T cell subset sorted from them (not recorded which). These receptor sequences come from an adult woman who had mild COVID-19 (a few samples of this study predate the infection). Cell type and time point are not known. Both conserved end residues are part of each CDR3. D genes are given only for firm matches. Only some rows state a clone size, as once, few, many or a class for expanded clones.

CDR3 length: 17
V gene: TRBV11-2
J gene: TRBJ2-5
clone size: NA
D gene: TRBD2
CDR3 DNA: TGTGCCAGCAGCTTAGGGCGCGGGACTAGCGGACAAGAGACCCAGTACTTC
CDR3 protein: CASSLGRGTSGQETQYF

CDR3 length: 15
V gene: TRBV2
J gene: TRBJ1-1
clone size: NA
D gene: TRBD1
CDR3 DNA: TGTGCCAGCTCAGGACAGGGCCACATGAACACTGAAGCTTTCTTT
CDR3 protein: CASSGQGHMNTEAFF

CDR3 length: 14
V gene: TRBV28
J gene: TRBJ2-7
clone size: NA
D gene: NA
CDR3 DNA: TGTGCCAGCACCCCGTGGGGGACGACCTACGAGCAGTACTTC
CDR3 protein: CASTPWGTTYEQYF

CDR3 length: 14
V gene: TRBV29-1
J gene: TRBJ1-2
clone size: few
D gene: NA
CDR3 DNA: TGCAGCGTTCCCGACAGACAGGAAAACTATGGCTACACCTTC
CDR3 protein: CSVPDRQENYGYTF

CDR3 length: 20
V gene: TRBV29-1
J gene: TRBJ2-1
clone size: NA
D gene: TRBD2
CDR3 DNA: TGCAGCGTTGAAGGATTCCTGCACCGGACTAGCGGGAGTAGGTACAATGAGCAGTTCTTC
CDR3 protein: CSVEGFLHRTSGSRYNEQFF

CDR3 length: 15
V gene: TRBV11-3
J gene: TRBJ1-1
clone size: few
D gene: TRBD1
CDR3 DNA: TGTGCCAGCAGCTTAACCGGGACAGGCAACACTGAAGCTTTCTTT
CDR3 protein: CASSLTGTGNTEAFF

CDR3 length: 17
V gene: TRBV4-3
J gene: TRBJ2-1
clone size: NA
D gene: TRBD2
CDR3 DNA: TGCGCCAGCAGACCAAGGGAGACTAGCGGGAGTGGAAATGAGCAGTTCTTC
CDR3 protein: CASRPRETSGSGNEQFF

CDR3 length: 16
V gene: TRBV5-1
J gene: TRBJ2-1
clone size: NA
D gene: TRBD1
CDR3 DNA: TGCGCCAGCAGTTCCCGAGAGGGACAGCTATACAATGAGCAGTTCTTC
CDR3 protein: CASSSREGQLYNEQFF

CDR3 length: 16
V gene: TRBV4-2
J gene: TRBJ2-7
clone size: NA
D gene: NA
CDR3 DNA: TGTGCCAGCAGCCAATTGCGTCTGGGATATGCCTACGAGCAGTACTTC
CDR3 protein: CASSQLRLGYAYEQYF

CDR3 length: 13
V gene: TRBV12-3/TRBV12-4
J gene: TRBJ1-4
clone size: few
D gene: NA
CDR3 DNA: TGTGCCAGCAGTTCCCGACAGAATGAAAAACTGTTTTTT
CDR3 protein: CASSSRQNEKLFF

CDR3 length: 15
V gene: TRBV12-3/TRBV12-4
J gene: TRBJ1-1
clone size: few
D gene: TRBD1
CDR3 DNA: TGTGCCAGCAGTCTGGGGACAGTTTCCCCCGACGTGGCTTTCTTT
CDR3 protein: CASSLGTVSPDVAFF

CDR3 length: 13
V gene: TRBV29-1
J gene: TRBJ1-2
clone size: few
D gene: NA
CDR3 DNA: TGCAGCGTTGAAGAAAGTACAGGGAATGGCTACACCTTC
CDR3 protein: CSVEESTGNGYTF

CDR3 length: 15
V gene: TRBV4-3
J gene: TRBJ2-2
clone size: NA
D gene: NA
CDR3 DNA: TGCGCCAGCAGCCAAGTTCCAGGGGTGGACGGGGAGCTGTTTTTT
CDR3 protein: CASSQVPGVDGELFF

CDR3 length: 14
V gene: TRBV20-1
J gene: TRBJ2-3
clone size: NA
D gene: TRBD1
CDR3 DNA: TGCAGTGCTATTTCCGACAGGGGGACAGATACGCAGTATTTT
CDR3 protein: CSAISDRGTDTQYF

CDR3 length: 16
V gene: TRBV7-2
J gene: TRBJ2-7
clone size: few
D gene: TRBD1
CDR3 DNA: TGTGCCAGCAGCTCGTTTTCCAACAGGGACAGCTACGAGCAGTACTTC
CDR3 protein: CASSSFSNRDSYEQYF

CDR3 length: 11
V gene: TRBV30
J gene: TRBJ2-7
clone size: NA
D gene: NA
CDR3 DNA: TGTGCCTGGAGTGGACAGTACGAGCAGTACTTC
CDR3 protein: CAWSGQYEQYF

CDR3 length: 15
V gene: TRBV21-1
J gene: TRBJ2-2
clone size: NA
D gene: NA
CDR3 DNA: TGTGCCAGCAGCAAAGGGACGGAGAACACCGGGGAGCTGTTTTTT
CDR3 protein: CASSKGTENTGELFF

CDR3 length: 15
V gene: TRBV5-1
J gene: TRBJ2-5
clone size: few
D gene: TRBD2
CDR3 DNA: TGCGCCAGCAAGGTCGGCGCGGGGGGGGCGGAGACCCAGTACTTC
CDR3 protein: CASKVGAGGAETQYF

CDR3 length: 21
V gene: TRBV7-9
J gene: TRBJ2-6
clone size: NA
D gene: TRBD1
CDR3 DNA: TGTGCCAGCAGCCCCTTGCTAGGTTTGGGACAGGGGGCAGGTGGGGCCAACGTCCTGACTTTC
CDR3 protein: CASSPLLGLGQGAGGANVLTF

CDR3 length: 13
V gene: TRBV24-1
J gene: TRBJ1-1
clone size: few
D gene: NA
CDR3 DNA: TGTGCCACCAGTTCCCCAGAGTCGTCTGAAGCTTTCTTT
CDR3 protein: CATSSPESSEAFF

CDR3 length: 18
V gene: TRBV28
J gene: TRBJ2-4
clone size: few
D gene: TRBD2
CDR3 DNA: TGTGCCAGCAGTTTACGCGGCGGGAGGGGGGTTCGGGGAAACATTCAGTACTTC
CDR3 protein: CASSLRGGRGVRGNIQYF

CDR3 length: 15
V gene: TRBV5-1
J gene: TRBJ2-1
clone size: few
D gene: TRBD2
CDR3 DNA: TGCGCCAGCAGCGTGACTAGCGGGGTACGCGGTGAGCAGTTCTTC
CDR3 protein: CASSVTSGVRGEQFF

CDR3 length: 15
V gene: TRBV6-2/TRBV6-3
J gene: TRBJ2-5
clone size: NA
D gene: TRBD2
CDR3 DNA: TGTGCCAGCAGTTACTCCCTAGCGGAGCAAGAGACCCAGTACTTC
CDR3 protein: CASSYSLAEQETQYF

CDR3 length: 15
V gene: TRBV9
J gene: TRBJ1-6
clone size: NA
D gene: NA
CDR3 DNA: TGTGCCAGCAGCGGTAATACAGGTTATAATTCACCCCTCCACTTT
CDR3 protein: CASSGNTGYNSPLHF

CDR3 length: 16
V gene: TRBV19
J gene: TRBJ2-1
clone size: NA
D gene: TRBD2
CDR3 DNA: TGTGCCAGTAGTAACAATCTAGCGGGGCTGGGCAATGAGCAGTTCTTC
CDR3 protein: CASSNNLAGLGNEQFF

CDR3 length: 14
V gene: TRBV5-6
J gene: TRBJ2-5
clone size: NA
D gene: TRBD2
CDR3 DNA: TGTGCCAGCAGCCCGGGACTATTCCAAGAGACCCAGTACTTC
CDR3 protein: CASSPGLFQETQYF

CDR3 length: 17
V gene: TRBV4-3
J gene: TRBJ2-1
clone size: NA
D gene: TRBD2
CDR3 DNA: TGCGCCAGCAGCCAAGATTTAAGGCGGGAGGTTAACAATGAGCAGTTCTTC
CDR3 protein: CASSQDLRREVNNEQFF

CDR3 length: 13
V gene: TRBV3-1
J gene: TRBJ2-7
clone size: NA
D gene: NA
CDR3 DNA: TGTGCCAGCGGCTTAAAGGGATCCCACGAGCAGTACTTC
CDR3 protein: CASGLKGSHEQYF

CDR3 length: 16
V gene: TRBV27
J gene: TRBJ2-2
clone size: few
D gene: TRBD1
CDR3 DNA: TGTGCCAGCAGTTTCCTCCAGGGGGTCTCCACCGGGGAGCTGTTTTTT
CDR3 protein: CASSFLQGVSTGELFF

CDR3 length: 15
V gene: TRBV30
J gene: TRBJ1-1
clone size: few
D gene: NA
CDR3 DNA: TGTGCCTGGAGTGTCCTGGGACTCTCGAACACTGAAGCTTTCTTT
CDR3 protein: CAWSVLGLSNTEAFF

CDR3 length: 13
V gene: TRBV10-3
J gene: TRBJ2-3
clone size: NA
D gene: NA
CDR3 DNA: TGTGCCAGCAGGGGACCGGGCACAGATACGCAGTATTTT
CDR3 protein: CASRGPGTDTQYF

CDR3 length: 16
V gene: TRBV7-2
J gene: TRBJ2-5
clone size: few
D gene: NA
CDR3 DNA: TGTGCCAGCAGTTTCGGGACACTCACGTACCAAGAGACCCAGTACTTC
CDR3 protein: CASSFGTLTYQETQYF

CDR3 length: 12
V gene: TRBV12-3/TRBV12-4
J gene: TRBJ2-1
clone size: NA
D gene: NA
CDR3 DNA: TGTGCCACCATCCAGGGTAGAAATGAGCAGTTCTTC
CDR3 protein: CATIQGRNEQFF

CDR3 length: 12
V gene: TRBV15
J gene: TRBJ2-3
clone size: few
D gene: NA
CDR3 DNA: TGTGCCACCAGCAGAGCGGAGAATACGCAGTATTTT
CDR3 protein: CATSRAENTQYF

CDR3 length: 12
V gene: TRBV29-1
J gene: TRBJ2-1
clone size: many
D gene: NA
CDR3 DNA: TGCAGCGTTTCGGGAGGGGGCGATGAGCAGTTCTTC
CDR3 protein: CSVSGGGDEQFF

CDR3 length: 15
V gene: TRBV29-1
J gene: TRBJ2-1
clone size: few
D gene: NA
CDR3 DNA: TGCAGCGTTGTAGTAGGCTCCGGAAGGGACAATGAGCAGTTCTTC
CDR3 protein: CSVVVGSGRDNEQFF

CDR3 length: 14
V gene: TRBV5-6
J gene: TRBJ1-1
clone size: few
D gene: NA
CDR3 DNA: TGTGCCAGCAGCTTGGAGCGGGGGGGCACTGAAGCTTTCTTT
CDR3 protein: CASSLERGGTEAFF